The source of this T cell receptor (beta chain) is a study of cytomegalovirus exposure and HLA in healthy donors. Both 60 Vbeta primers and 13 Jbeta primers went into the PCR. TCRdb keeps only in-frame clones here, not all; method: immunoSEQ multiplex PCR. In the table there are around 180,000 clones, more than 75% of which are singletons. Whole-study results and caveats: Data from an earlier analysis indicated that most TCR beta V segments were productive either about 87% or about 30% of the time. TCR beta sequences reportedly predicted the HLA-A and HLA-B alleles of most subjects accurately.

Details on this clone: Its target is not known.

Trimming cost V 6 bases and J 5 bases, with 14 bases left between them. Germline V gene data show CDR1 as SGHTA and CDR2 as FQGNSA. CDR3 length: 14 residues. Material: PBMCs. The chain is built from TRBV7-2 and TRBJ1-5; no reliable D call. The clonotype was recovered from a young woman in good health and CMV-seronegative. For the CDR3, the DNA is TGTGCCAGCAGTCCCGTCGGAGATTATCAGCCCCAGCATTTT. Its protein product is CASSPVGDYQPQHF.